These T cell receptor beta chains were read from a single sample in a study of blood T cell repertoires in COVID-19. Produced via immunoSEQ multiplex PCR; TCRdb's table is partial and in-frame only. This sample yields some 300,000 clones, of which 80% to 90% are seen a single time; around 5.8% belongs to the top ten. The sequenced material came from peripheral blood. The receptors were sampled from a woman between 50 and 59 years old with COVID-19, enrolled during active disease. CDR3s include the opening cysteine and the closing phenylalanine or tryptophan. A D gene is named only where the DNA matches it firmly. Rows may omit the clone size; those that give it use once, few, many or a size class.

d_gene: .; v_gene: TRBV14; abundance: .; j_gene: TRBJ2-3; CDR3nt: TGTGCCAGCAGCCAAGATCGGGAAGCGCTTGCTAGCACAGATACGCAGTATTTT; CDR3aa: CASSQDREALASTDTQYF
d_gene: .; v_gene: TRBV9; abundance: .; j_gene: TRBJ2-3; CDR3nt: TGTGCCAGCAGCGTAGTCAGGGGTGATACGCAGTATTTT; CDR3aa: CASSVVRGDTQYF
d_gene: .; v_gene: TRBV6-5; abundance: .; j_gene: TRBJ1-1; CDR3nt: TGTGCCAGCAGTTACTCGATAGGGGTTACGAACACTGAAGCTTTCTTT; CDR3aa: CASSYSIGVTNTEAFF
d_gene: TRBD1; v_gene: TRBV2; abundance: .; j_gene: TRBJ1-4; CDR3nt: TGTGCCAGCAGCCGGGACAGGGGGCATGAAAAACTGTTTTTT; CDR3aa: CASSRDRGHEKLFF
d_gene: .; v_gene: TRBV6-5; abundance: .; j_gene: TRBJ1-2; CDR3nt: TGTGCCAGCAGTTCCGCCAGGGAGGCCTATGGCTACACCTTC; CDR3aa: CASSSAREAYGYTF
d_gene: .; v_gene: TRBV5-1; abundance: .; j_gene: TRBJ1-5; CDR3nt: TGCGCCAGCAGCGCTGGACAAGAAGGTCAGCCCCAGCATTTT; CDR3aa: CASSAGQEGQPQHF
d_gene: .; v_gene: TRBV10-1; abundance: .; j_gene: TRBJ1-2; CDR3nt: TGCGCCAGCAGTGAGTCGCGTCACCCCTACTATGGCTACACCTTC; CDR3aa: CASSESRHPYYGYTF
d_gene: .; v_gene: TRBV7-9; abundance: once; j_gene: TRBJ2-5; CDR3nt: TGTGCCAGCAGCCGCCGGACAGAGCAAGAGACCCAGTACTTC; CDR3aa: CASSRRTEQETQYF
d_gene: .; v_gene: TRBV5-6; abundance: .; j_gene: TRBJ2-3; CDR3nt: TGTGCCAGCAGCTTAACTGGGACTAGCACAGATACGCAGTATTTT; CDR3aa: CASSLTGTSTDTQYF
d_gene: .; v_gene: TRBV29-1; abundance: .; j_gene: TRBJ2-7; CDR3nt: TGCAGCGCCGAGGGACTGTACGAGCAGTACTTC; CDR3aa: CSAEGLYEQYF
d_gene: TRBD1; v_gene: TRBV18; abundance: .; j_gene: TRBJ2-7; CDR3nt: TGTGCCAGCTCACCTCGAGGGACAGGGGACGAGCAGTACTTC; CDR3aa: CASSPRGTGDEQYF
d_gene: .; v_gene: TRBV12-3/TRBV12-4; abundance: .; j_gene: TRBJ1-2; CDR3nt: TGTGCCAGCAGTCTGGCAGGTGGATACACCTTC; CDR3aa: CASSLAGGYTF
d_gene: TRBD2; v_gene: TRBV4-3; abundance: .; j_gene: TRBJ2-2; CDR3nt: TGCGCCAGCAGCCAAGATCCGGGACTATCAACCGGGGAGCTGTTTTTT; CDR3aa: CASSQDPGLSTGELFF
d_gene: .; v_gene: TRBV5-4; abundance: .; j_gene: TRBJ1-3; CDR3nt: TGTGCCAGCAGCCCAACAGGACGGGCTGGAAACACCATATATTTT; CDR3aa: CASSPTGRAGNTIYF
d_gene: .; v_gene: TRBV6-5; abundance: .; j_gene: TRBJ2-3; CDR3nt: TGTGCCAGCAGTTATGGCGGGAACACAGATACGCAGTATTTT; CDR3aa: CASSYGGNTDTQYF
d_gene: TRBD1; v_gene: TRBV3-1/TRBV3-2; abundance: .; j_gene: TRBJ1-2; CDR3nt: TGTGCCAGCAGCCAAGACTGGGGACAGGGATATGGCTACACCTTC; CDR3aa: CASSQDWGQGYGYTF
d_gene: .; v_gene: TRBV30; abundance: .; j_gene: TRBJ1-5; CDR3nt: TGTGCCTGGAGTGCTAGGGGCCGACAGCCCCAGCATTTT; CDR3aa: CAWSARGRQPQHF
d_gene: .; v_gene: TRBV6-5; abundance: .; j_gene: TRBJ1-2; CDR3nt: TGTGCCAGCAGCCCCCGCGGGGGGCTAGAGGGGGGCTACACCTTC; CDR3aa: CASSPRGGLEGGYTF
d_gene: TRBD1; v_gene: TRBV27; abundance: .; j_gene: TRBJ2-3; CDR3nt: TGTGCCAGCAGTTTAGAGTTGGGACAGGGGTTAGATACGCAGTATTTT; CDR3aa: CASSLELGQGLDTQYF
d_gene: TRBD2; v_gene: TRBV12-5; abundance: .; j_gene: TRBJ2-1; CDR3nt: TGTGCTAGTGGTTTGGTACTGACTAGCGGGAGGGCCCTGGTCGAAAATGAGCAGTTCTTC; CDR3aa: CASGLVLTSGRALVENEQFF
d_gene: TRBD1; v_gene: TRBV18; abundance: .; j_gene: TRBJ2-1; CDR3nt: TGTGCCAGCTCACCGCACAGGGGAAGCTACAATGAGCAGTTCTTC; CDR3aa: CASSPHRGSYNEQFF
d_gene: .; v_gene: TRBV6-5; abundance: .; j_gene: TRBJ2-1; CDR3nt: TGTGCCAGCAGGGGAAGCGGGTCGAGCAATGAGCAGTTCTTC; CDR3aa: CASRGSGSSNEQFF